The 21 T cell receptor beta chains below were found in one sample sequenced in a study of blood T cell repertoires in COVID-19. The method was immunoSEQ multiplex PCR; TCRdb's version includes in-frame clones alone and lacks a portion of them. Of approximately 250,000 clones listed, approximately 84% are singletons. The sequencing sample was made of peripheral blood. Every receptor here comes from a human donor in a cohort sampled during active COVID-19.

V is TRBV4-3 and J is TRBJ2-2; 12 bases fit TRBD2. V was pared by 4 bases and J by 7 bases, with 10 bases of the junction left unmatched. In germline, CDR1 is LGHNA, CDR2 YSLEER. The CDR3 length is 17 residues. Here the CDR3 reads CASSLSSGGAFIGELFF. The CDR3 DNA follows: TGCGCCAGCAGCCTTTCTAGCGGGGGGGCCTTTATCGGGGAGCTGTTTTTT.

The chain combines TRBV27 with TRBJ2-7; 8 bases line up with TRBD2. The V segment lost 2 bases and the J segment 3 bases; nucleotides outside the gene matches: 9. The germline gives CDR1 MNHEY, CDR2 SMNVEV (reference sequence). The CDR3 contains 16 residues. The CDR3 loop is CASSLVDPGGSYEQYF. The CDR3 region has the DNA TGTGCCAGCAGTTTAGTGGACCCGGGAGGGAGCTACGAGCAGTACTTC.

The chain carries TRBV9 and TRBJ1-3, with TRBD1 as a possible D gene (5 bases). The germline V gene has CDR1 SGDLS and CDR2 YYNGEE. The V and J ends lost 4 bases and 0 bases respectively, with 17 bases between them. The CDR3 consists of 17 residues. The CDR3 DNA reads TGTGCCAGCAGCTCCTCAGGAGGGGCTACCTCTGGAAACACCATATATTTT. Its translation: CASSSSGGATSGNTIYF.

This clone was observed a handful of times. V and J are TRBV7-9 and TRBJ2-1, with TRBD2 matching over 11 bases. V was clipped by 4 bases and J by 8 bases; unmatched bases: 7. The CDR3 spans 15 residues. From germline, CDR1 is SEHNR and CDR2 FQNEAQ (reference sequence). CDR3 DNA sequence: TGTGCCAGCAGCTCCCTAGCGGGGGGTTTTGATGAGCAGTTCTTC. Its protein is CASSSLAGGFDEQFF.

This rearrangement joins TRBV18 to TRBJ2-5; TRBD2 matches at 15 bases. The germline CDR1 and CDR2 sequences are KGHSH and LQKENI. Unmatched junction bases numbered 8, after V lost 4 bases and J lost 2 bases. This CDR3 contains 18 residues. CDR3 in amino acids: CASSHRGTSGGRQETQYF. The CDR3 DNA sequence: TGTGCCAGCTCACACCGAGGGACTAGCGGGGGGAGACAAGAGACCCAGTACTTC.

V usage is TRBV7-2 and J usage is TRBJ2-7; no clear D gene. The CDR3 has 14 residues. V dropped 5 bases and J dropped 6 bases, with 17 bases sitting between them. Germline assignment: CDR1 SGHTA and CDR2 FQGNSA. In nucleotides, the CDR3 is TGTGCCAGCAGCCTGTCGGCAGGCCTTGGCGAGCAGTACTTC. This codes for CASSLSAGLGEQYF.

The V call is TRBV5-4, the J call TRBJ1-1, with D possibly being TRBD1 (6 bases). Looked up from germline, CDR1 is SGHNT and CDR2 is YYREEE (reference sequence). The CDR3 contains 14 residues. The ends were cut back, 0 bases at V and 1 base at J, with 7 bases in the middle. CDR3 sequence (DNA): TGTGCCAGCAGCTTGGGGGGGCGGAACACTGAAGCTTTCTTT. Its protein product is CASSLGGRNTEAFF.

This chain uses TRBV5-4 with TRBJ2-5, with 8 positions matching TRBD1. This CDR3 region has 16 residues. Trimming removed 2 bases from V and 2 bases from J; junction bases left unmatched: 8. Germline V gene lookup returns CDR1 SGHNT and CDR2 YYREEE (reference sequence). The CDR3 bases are TGTGCCAGCAGCTTTCCCGGGACAGGAGTACAAGAGACCCAGTACTTC. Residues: CASSFPGTGVQETQYF.

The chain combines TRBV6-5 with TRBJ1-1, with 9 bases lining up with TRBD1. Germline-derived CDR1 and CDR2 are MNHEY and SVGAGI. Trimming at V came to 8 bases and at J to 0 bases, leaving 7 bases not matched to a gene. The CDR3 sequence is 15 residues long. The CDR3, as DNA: TGTGCCAGCTCGGACAGGGGTAAGATGAACACTGAAGCTTTCTTT. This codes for CASSDRGKMNTEAFF.

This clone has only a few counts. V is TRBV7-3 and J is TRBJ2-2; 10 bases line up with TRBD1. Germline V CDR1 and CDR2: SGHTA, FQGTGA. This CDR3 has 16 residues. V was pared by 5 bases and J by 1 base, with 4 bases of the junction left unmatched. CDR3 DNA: TGTGCCAGCAGCAGACAGGGGGCGGTGAACACCGGGGAGCTGTTTTTT. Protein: CASSRQGAVNTGELFF.

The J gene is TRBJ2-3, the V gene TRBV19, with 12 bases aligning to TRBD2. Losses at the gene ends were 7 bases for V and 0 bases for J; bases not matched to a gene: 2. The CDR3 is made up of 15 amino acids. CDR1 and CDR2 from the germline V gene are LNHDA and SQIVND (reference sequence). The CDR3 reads CASKGLAGSTDTQYF. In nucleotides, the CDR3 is TGTGCCAGTAAAGGACTAGCGGGAAGCACAGATACGCAGTATTTT.

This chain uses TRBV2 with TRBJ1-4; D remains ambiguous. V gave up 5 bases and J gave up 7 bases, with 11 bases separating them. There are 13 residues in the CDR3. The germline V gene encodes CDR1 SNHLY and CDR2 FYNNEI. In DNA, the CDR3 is TGTGCCAGCAGTCTCACGGGAACTGAAAAACTGTTTTTT. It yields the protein CASSLTGTEKLFF.

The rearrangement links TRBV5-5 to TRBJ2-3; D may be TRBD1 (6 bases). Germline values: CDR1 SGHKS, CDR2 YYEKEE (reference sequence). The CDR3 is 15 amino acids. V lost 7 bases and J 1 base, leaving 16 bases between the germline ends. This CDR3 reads CASLQGPSRTDTQYF. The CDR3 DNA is TGTGCCAGCCTACAGGGCCCCTCGCGCACAGATACGCAGTATTTT.

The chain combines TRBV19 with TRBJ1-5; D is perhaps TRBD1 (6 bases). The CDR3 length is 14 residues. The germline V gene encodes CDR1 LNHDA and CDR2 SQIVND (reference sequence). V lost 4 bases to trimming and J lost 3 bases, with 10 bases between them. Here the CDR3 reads CASSTDRINQPQHF. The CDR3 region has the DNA TGTGCCAGTAGTACCGACAGGATCAATCAGCCCCAGCATTTT.

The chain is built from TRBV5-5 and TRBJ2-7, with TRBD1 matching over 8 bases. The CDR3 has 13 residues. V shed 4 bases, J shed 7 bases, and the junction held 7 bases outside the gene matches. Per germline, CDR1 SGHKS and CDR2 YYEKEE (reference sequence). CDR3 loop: CASSPRGPQEQYF. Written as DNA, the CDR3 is TGTGCCAGCAGCCCCAGGGGGCCGCAAGAGCAGTACTTC.

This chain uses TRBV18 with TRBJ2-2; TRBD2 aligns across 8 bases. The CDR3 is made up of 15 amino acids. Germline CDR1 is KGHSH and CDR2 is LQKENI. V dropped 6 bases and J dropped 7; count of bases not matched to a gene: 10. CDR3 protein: CASSEFGRANGELFF. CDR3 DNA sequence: TGTGCCAGCTCCGAATTCGGGAGGGCCAACGGGGAGCTGTTTTTT.

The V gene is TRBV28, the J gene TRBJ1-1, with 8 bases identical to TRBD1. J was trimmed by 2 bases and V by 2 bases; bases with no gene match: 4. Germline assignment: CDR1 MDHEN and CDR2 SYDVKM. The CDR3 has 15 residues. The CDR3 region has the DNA TGTGCCAGCAGTTTAGAGGCAGGGGGCAACACTGAAGCTTTCTTT. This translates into CASSLEAGGNTEAFF.

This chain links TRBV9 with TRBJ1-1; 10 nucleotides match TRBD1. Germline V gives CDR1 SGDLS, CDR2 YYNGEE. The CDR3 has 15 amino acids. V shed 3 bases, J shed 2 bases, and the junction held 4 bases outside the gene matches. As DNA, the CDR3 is TGTGCCAGCAGCGGGGGGACAGGGGCTAACACTGAAGCTTTCTTT. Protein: CASSGGTGANTEAFF. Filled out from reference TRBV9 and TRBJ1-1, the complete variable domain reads DSGVTQTPKHLITATGQRVTLRCSPRSGDLSVYWYQQSLDQGLQFLIQYYNGEERAKGNILERFSAQQFPDLHSELNLSSLELGDSALYFCASSGGTGANTEAFFGQGTRLTVV.

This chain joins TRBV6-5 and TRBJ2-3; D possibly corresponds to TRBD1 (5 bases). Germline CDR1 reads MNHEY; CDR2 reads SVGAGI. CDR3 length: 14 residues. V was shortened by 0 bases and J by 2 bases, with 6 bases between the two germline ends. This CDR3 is CASSYSRDTDTQYF. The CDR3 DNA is TGTGCCAGCAGTTACTCCAGGGACACAGATACGCAGTATTTT.

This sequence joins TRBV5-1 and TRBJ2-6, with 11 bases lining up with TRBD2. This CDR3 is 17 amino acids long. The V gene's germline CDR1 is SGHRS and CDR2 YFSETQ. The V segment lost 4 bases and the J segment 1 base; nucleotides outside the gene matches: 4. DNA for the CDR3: TGCGCCAGCAGCCAACTAGCGGGAGCTTCTGGGGCCAACGTCCTGACTTTC. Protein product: CASSQLAGASGANVLTF.

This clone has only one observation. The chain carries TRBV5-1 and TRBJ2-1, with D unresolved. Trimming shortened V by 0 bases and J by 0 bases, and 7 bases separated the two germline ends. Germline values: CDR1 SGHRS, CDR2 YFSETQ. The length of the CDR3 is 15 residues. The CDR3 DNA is TGCGCCAGCAGCTTGGGGTACGGCTCCTACAATGAGCAGTTCTTC. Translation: CASSLGYGSYNEQFF.